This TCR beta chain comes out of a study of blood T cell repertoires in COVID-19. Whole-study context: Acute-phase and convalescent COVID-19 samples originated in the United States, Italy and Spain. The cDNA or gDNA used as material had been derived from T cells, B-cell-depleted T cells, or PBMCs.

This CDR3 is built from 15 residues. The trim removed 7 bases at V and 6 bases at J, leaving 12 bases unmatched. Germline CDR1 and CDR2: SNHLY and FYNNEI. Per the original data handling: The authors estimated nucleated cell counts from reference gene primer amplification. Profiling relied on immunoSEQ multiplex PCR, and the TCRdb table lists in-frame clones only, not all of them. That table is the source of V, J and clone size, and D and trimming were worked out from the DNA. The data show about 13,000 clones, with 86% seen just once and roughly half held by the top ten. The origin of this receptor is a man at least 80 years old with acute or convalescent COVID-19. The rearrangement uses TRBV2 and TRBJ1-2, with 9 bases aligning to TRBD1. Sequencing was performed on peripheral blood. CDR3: CASISGTGMKDGYTF. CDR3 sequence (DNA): TGTGCCAGCATCTCCGGGACAGGGATGAAAGATGGCTACACCTTC.